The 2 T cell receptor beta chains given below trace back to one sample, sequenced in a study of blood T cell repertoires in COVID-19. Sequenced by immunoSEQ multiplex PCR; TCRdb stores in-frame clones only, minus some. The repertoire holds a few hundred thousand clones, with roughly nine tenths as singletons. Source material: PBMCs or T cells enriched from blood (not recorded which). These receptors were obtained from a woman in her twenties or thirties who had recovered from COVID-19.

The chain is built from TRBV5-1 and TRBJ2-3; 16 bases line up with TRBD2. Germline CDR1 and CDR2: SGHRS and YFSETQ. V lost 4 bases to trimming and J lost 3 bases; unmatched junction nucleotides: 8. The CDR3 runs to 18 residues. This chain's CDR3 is CASSLGTSGRVGTDTQYF. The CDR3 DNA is TGCGCCAGCAGCCTCGGGACTAGCGGGAGGGTAGGGACAGATACGCAGTATTTT. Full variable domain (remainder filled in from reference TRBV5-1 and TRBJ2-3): KAGVTQTPRYLIKTRGQQVTLSCSPISGHRSVSWYQQTPGQGLQFLFEYFSETQRNKGNFPGRFSGRQFSNSRSEMNVSTLELGDSALYLCASSLGTSGRVGTDTQYFGPGTRLTVL.

This CDR3 reads CASSQSDRGREQYF. The CDR3 DNA reads TGTGCCAGCAGCCAGTCCGACAGGGGGCGAGAGCAGTACTTC. The chain links TRBV4-2 to TRBJ2-7; 10 bases agree with TRBD1. Germline V gene lookup returns CDR1 LGHNA and CDR2 YNFKEQ. The V segment lost 3 bases and the J segment 7 bases; nucleotides outside the gene matches: 6. CDR3 length: 14 amino acids.